The 32 T cell receptor beta chains presented below share a single source sample, sequenced in a study of T cell repertoires in cytomegalovirus infection. No antigens are known for them. One entry per CDR3 protein results from TCRdb running MiXCR on the reads. The sample holds tens of thousands of distinct CDR3 sequences, around 23% seen once. This specimen consisted of CD8+ T cells from cultured PBMCs, obtained from culture after CMV antigen stimulation. These receptors came from a human donor in good health (CMV status not recorded). Some clones in this sample may be carry-over from other donors' samples.

The chain employs TRBV7-2 and TRBJ1-5; no reliable D call. The length of the CDR3 is 20 residues. CDR1 and CDR2 from the germline V gene are SGHTA and FQGNSA. Between the trimmed V and J ends, which lost 5 bases and 0 bases, there was a span of 26 bases. In DNA form, the CDR3 reads TGTGCCAGCAGCCCAAAGCGGGATTGGCGACATACCTATAGCAATCAGCCCCAGCATTTT. Its protein is CASSPKRDWRHTYSNQPQHF.

The CDR3 DNA reads TGTGCCAGCAGTCCCTACCGGGGCCCCTACAATGAGCAGTTCTTC. Translation gives CASSPYRGPYNEQFF. The V call is TRBV12-3 or TRBV12-4, the J call TRBJ2-1; D is possibly TRBD1 or TRBD2 (5 bases each). The V end lost 5 bases, the J end lost 2 bases, and 13 bases lay between the germline ends. The CDR3 length is 15 residues.

The chain uses TRBV7-8 and TRBJ2-3; TRBD2 matches at 9 bases. There are 18 residues in the CDR3. Germline trimming cut 3 bases from V and 0 bases from J; bases unmatched to any gene: 10. Per germline, CDR1 SGHVS and CDR2 FQNEAQ. The CDR3 sequence is CASSFSESSGVSTDTQYF. The CDR3 DNA follows: TGTGCCAGCAGCTTCTCGGAGTCTAGCGGGGTGAGCACAGATACGCAGTATTTT.

This clonotype showed up just a few times. The CDR3 loop reads CASSWGSMNTEAFF. The CDR3 DNA reads TGTGCCAGCAGTTGGGGCAGTATGAACACTGAAGCTTTCTTT. The rearrangement links TRBV7-6 to TRBJ1-1, with a possible D match to TRBD1 (5 bases). Germline-derived CDR1 and CDR2 are SGHVS and FNYEAQ. V was clipped by 6 bases and J by 0 bases, with 11 bases between them. This CDR3 contains 14 residues. The complete variable domain, with remaining parts taken from reference TRBV7-6 and TRBJ1-1, reads GAGVSQSPRYKVTKRGQDVALRCDPISGHVSLYWYRQALGQGPEFLTYFNYEAQQDKSGLPNDRFSAERPEGSISTLTIQRTEQRDSAMYRCASSWGSMNTEAFFGQGTRLTVV.

V and J are TRBV11-2 and TRBJ1-2, with D possibly TRBD1 on 6 matching bases. Looked up from germline, CDR1 is SGHAT and CDR2 is FQNNGV. The CDR3 sequence is 15 residues long. Between the trimmed V and J ends, which lost 5 bases and 3 bases, there was a span of 16 bases. The CDR3 DNA reads TGTGCCAGCAGCCACGGGGGGCCTAACCACTATGGCTACACCTTC. It translates to CASSHGGPNHYGYTF. The full variable domain, its missing parts supplied by reference TRBV11-2 and TRBJ1-2, is EAGVAQSPRYKIIEKRQSVAFWCNPISGHATLYWYQQILGQGPKLLIQFQNNGVVDDSQLPKDRFSAERLKGVDSTLKIQPAKLEDSAVYLCASSHGGPNHYGYTFGSGTRLTVV.

This rearrangement joins TRBV7-9 to TRBJ2-7; D may be TRBD1 (6 bases). Trimming removed 5 bases at V and 5 bases at J, with 22 bases between. CDR1 is SEHNR and CDR2 is FQNEAQ in the germline V gene (reference sequence). The CDR3 runs 16 residues. CDR3 DNA: TGTGCCAGCAGCAAGTCCACAGGGCTTTTAGTCAACGAGCAGTACTTC. Residues: CASSKSTGLLVNEQYF.

Only a few counts were recorded for this clonotype. V is TRBV6-2 or TRBV6-3 and J is TRBJ2-7; TRBD1 matches at 8 bases. The V gene's germline CDR1 is MNHEY and CDR2 SVGEGT. Losses at the gene ends were 2 bases for V and 0 bases for J; bases not matched to a gene: 9. This CDR3 comprises 17 residues. The CDR3 spells CASSYPTDRASSYEQYF. The CDR3, as DNA: TGTGCCAGCAGTTACCCAACGGACAGGGCGAGCTCCTACGAGCAGTACTTC.

The chain couples TRBV10-3 to TRBJ2-1; 10 nucleotides agree with TRBD1. Germline-derived CDR1 and CDR2 are ENHRY and SYGVKD. This CDR3 contains 16 residues. V was clipped by 3 bases and J by 4 bases; unmatched bases: 6. As DNA, the CDR3 is TGTGCCATCAGTGAAGGGACAGGGGCTCGATACAATGAGCAGTTCTTC. Protein sequence: CAISEGTGARYNEQFF.

CDR3 coding DNA: TGTGCCAGCAGCGAGACAGGGTATCAGCCCCAGCATTTT. Translation gives CASSETGYQPQHF. This sequence joins TRBV7-2 and TRBJ1-5, with 7 bases that match TRBD1. Trimming cost V 5 bases and J 5 bases; bases outside gene matches: 3. The CDR3 extends over 13 amino acids. Looked up from germline, CDR1 is SGHTA and CDR2 is FQGNSA.

The chain is built from TRBV7-6 and TRBJ2-1, with a possible D match to TRBD2 (5 bases). CDR1 is SGHVS, CDR2 FNYEAQ, per germline. With 5 bases removed from V and 8 bases from J, the gap between germline ends came to 16 bases. The CDR3 extends over 14 amino acids. As DNA, the CDR3 is TGTGCCAGCAGCGGGCGGGTTTTGGGCGATGAGCAGTTCTTC. Its protein is CASSGRVLGDEQFF.

This rearrangement joins TRBV7-7 to TRBJ2-1, with TRBD1 matching over 9 bases. Germline V gene sequence: CDR1 SSHAT, CDR2 FNYEAQ (reference sequence). J lost 8 bases, V lost 1 base, and 9 bases had no gene match. This CDR3 spans 16 amino acids. CDR3 region: CASSLGPGQGIDEQFF. CDR3 nucleotide sequence: TGTGCCAGCAGCTTAGGACCGGGACAGGGTATCGATGAGCAGTTCTTC.

The chain employs TRBV19 and TRBJ1-1; no definite D call. Germline CDR1 is LNHDA and CDR2 is SQIVND (reference sequence). Between the trimmed V and J ends, which lost 1 base and 3 bases, there was a span of 6 bases. The CDR3 is 13 residues long. The CDR3 region is CASSIGEHTEAFF. As DNA, the CDR3 is TGTGCCAGTAGTATAGGCGAACACACTGAAGCTTTCTTT. The variable domain in full, with the rest retrieved from reference TRBV19 and TRBJ1-1, is DGGITQSPKYLFRKEGQNVTLSCEQNLNHDAMYWYRQDPGQGLRLIYYSQIVNDFQKGDIAEGYSVSREKKESFPLTVTSAQKNPTAFYLCASSIGEHTEAFFGQGTRLTVV.

The genes are TRBV27 and TRBJ2-1; D not certain. Trimming shortened V by 2 bases and J by 6 bases, and 14 bases separated the two germline ends. The germline V gene has CDR1 MNHEY and CDR2 SMNVEV (reference sequence). The CDR3 loop spans 15 amino acids. CDR3 region: CASSLLPLGPNEQFF. The CDR3 DNA reads as TGTGCCAGCAGTTTACTTCCGCTGGGTCCCAATGAGCAGTTCTTC.

J is TRBJ2-7 and V is TRBV20-1, with TRBD1 matching 7 bases. After removal of 6 bases from V and 1 base from J, the junction contained 12 bases not matched to a gene. Germline loops: CDR1 DFQATT, CDR2 SNEGSKA (reference sequence). This CDR3 region has 15 residues. CDR3 protein: CSASPPWDSSYEQYF. In DNA, the CDR3 is TGCAGTGCCTCCCCCCCCTGGGACAGTTCCTACGAGCAGTACTTC.

This chain links TRBV12-3 or TRBV12-4 with TRBJ2-3, with D perhaps assigned TRBD1 or TRBD2 (5 bases each). With 2 bases removed from V and 4 bases from J, the gap between germline ends came to 10 bases. CDR3 length: 14 residues. The CDR3 sequence is CASSLPGTADTQYF. CDR3 nucleotide sequence: TGTGCCAGCAGTTTACCGGGGACGGCAGATACGCAGTATTTT.

The table lists this clonotype with many counts. This chain links TRBV7-9 with TRBJ2-7, with D possibly being TRBD1 or TRBD2 (5 bases each). Trimming cost V 1 base and J 6 bases, with 13 bases left between them. Germline V gives CDR1 SEHNR, CDR2 FQNEAQ (reference sequence). CDR3 size: 14 residues. The CDR3 DNA is TGTGCCAGCAGCTTAGGAGGGGCGACCCTCGAGCAGTACTTC. This gives the protein CASSLGGATLEQYF.

The rearrangement joins TRBV7-2 to TRBJ2-1, with 7 positions matching TRBD2. Losses at the gene ends were 1 base for V and 8 bases for J; bases not matched to a gene: 5. CDR3 size: 14 residues. The germline gives CDR1 SGHTA, CDR2 FQGNSA. The DNA for the CDR3 is TGTGCCAGCAGCTTAGTGGCGGGAGTCGATGAGCAGTTCTTC. Protein: CASSLVAGVDEQFF.

This chain uses TRBV27 with TRBJ2-1; D perhaps matches TRBD2 (5 bases). CDR1 MNHEY and CDR2 SMNVEV come from the germline V gene (reference sequence). The length of the CDR3 is 13 residues. The V and J ends lost 2 bases and 6 bases respectively, with 8 bases between them. The CDR3 DNA reads as TGTGCCAGCAGTTTACTGGGGAGCAATGAGCAGTTCTTC. Translation: CASSLLGSNEQFF.

This clonotype has only a few counts. The rearrangement links TRBV7-2 to TRBJ2-5; no clear D gene. V dropped 5 bases and J dropped 4 bases, with 17 bases sitting between them. The germline V gene encodes CDR1 SGHTA and CDR2 FQGNSA. CDR3 length: 15 residues. The CDR3: CASSLPRLSSETQYF. CDR3 DNA sequence: TGTGCCAGCAGCCTACCCCGTTTGTCGTCAGAGACCCAGTACTTC. Full variable domain (outside the CDR3, taken from reference TRBV7-2 and TRBJ2-5): GAGVSQSPSNKVTEKGKDVELRCDPISGHTALYWYRQSLGQGLEFLIYFQGNSAPDKSGLPSDRFSAERTGGSVSTLTIQRTQQEDSAVYLCASSLPRLSSETQYFGPGTRLLVL.

The gene calls are TRBV2 and TRBJ2-7; the D is unclear. Germline V gives CDR1 SNHLY, CDR2 FYNNEI. The CDR3 is 13 amino acids. Trimming pared 8 bases from V and 0 bases from J, leaving 11 bases between. CDR3 amino acids: CASVISYSYEQYF. In DNA, the CDR3 is TGTGCCAGCGTGATCTCCTACTCCTACGAGCAGTACTTC.

The chain recombines TRBV5-1 with TRBJ1-1, with D hard to call. Germline CDR1 reads SGHRS; CDR2 reads YFSETQ. The V end lost 4 bases, the J end lost 1 base, and 11 bases lay between the germline ends. The CDR3 consists of 14 residues. CDR3 loop: CASSQSVTNTEAFF. The CDR3 coding sequence is TGCGCCAGCAGCCAGAGTGTGACGAACACTGAAGCTTTCTTT.

The table lists this clonotype with a few counts. This chain joins TRBV7-3 and TRBJ2-1, with D perhaps assigned TRBD1 or TRBD2 (5 bases each). The CDR3 runs 15 residues. V shed 5 bases and J shed 4 bases, with 15 bases lying between them. CDR1 SGHTA and CDR2 FQGTGA come from the germline V gene. The CDR3 bases are TGTGCCAGCAGCCAGTTAAGGGGAGAGTACAATGAGCAGTTCTTC. Residues: CASSQLRGEYNEQFF.

This chain connects TRBV6-2 or TRBV6-3 to TRBJ2-1; 11 bases map to TRBD2. Looked up from germline, CDR1 is MNHEY and CDR2 is SVGEGT. V lost 6 bases and J lost 0; bases outside the gene matches: 10. The CDR3 covers 18 residues. CDR3 amino acids: CASRWGLAEKHSYNEQFF. The CDR3 DNA sequence: TGTGCCAGCAGATGGGGACTAGCGGAAAAACACTCCTACAATGAGCAGTTCTTC.

The chain carries TRBV5-4 and TRBJ1-2; possibly TRBD1 for D (5 bases). The V and J ends lost 0 bases and 8 bases respectively, with 5 bases between them. Germline-derived CDR1 and CDR2 are SGHNT and YYREEE (reference sequence). The CDR3 spans 11 residues. The CDR3 sequence: CASSLGGGYTF. The CDR3 nucleotides read TGTGCCAGCAGCTTGGGGGGGGGCTACACCTTC.

The CDR3 loop is CASSMAAFSDTQYF. The DNA of the CDR3 is TGTGCCAGTAGTATGGCGGCTTTCTCAGATACGCAGTATTTT. The chain couples TRBV19 to TRBJ2-3, with D uncertain. CDR1 and CDR2 from the germline V gene are LNHDA and SQIVND (reference sequence). The length of the CDR3 is 14 residues. V was clipped by 3 bases and J by 4 bases, with 11 bases between them.

CDR3 nucleotides: TGTGCCAGCAGTCTTGACGGTTTTAACTATGGCTACACCTTC. This gives the protein CASSLDGFNYGYTF. The chain couples TRBV6-6 to TRBJ1-2, with D unresolved. The CDR3 runs to 14 residues. V was trimmed by 5 bases and J by 1 base, leaving 11 bases between them. In germline, CDR1 is MNHNY, CDR2 SVGAGI (reference sequence).

This clonotype was seen many times. V usage is TRBV7-6 and J usage is TRBJ1-5; D is unclear. Trimming cost V 6 bases and J 8 bases, with 20 bases left between them. The CDR3 is made up of 15 amino acids. Germline lookup yields CDR1 SGHVS and CDR2 FNYEAQ. The CDR3 here is CASSEYEDTLEPQHF. The DNA of the CDR3 is TGTGCCAGCAGTGAATACGAGGATACATTAGAGCCCCAGCATTTT.

This clonotype is a singleton in its sample. V gene TRBV28 combines with J gene TRBJ1-5; no definite D call. The CDR3 has 14 amino acids. Germline CDR1 is MDHEN and CDR2 is SYDVKM. V gave up 8 bases and J gave up 0 bases, with 11 bases separating them. CDR3 region: CASWRESSNQPQHF. CDR3 bases: TGTGCCAGCTGGAGGGAATCTAGCAATCAGCCCCAGCATTTT. The full variable domain, completed using reference TRBV28 and TRBJ1-5, is DVKVTQSSRYLVKRTGEKVFLECVQDMDHENMFWYRQDPGLGLRLIYFSYDVKMKEKGDIPEGYSVSREKKERFSLILESASTNQTSMYLCASWRESSNQPQHFGDGTRLSIL.

The rearrangement joins TRBV7-9 to TRBJ2-7; D remains unclear. Germline V lookup: CDR1 SEHNR, CDR2 FQNEAQ (reference sequence). There are 12 residues in the CDR3. Between the trimmed V and J ends, which lost 3 bases and 4 bases, there was a span of 7 bases. The CDR3 sequence is CASSFEGYEQYF. Here the CDR3 DNA reads TGTGCCAGCAGCTTTGAAGGATACGAGCAGTACTTC.

This rearrangement joins TRBV12-3 or TRBV12-4 to TRBJ2-3; possibly TRBD1 for D (6 bases). The length of the CDR3 is 19 residues. With 7 bases removed from V and 0 bases from J, the gap between germline ends came to 26 bases. The CDR3 bases are TGTGCCAGCACCCAGCGCGTATGGGACAACTTATTAAGCACAGATACGCAGTATTTT. Translation gives CASTQRVWDNLLSTDTQYF.

This clonotype was observed a handful of times. The V and J genes are TRBV7-2 and TRBJ2-7; D may be TRBD1 (6 bases). V lost 1 base and J 3 bases, leaving 13 bases between the germline ends. Germline CDR1 is SGHTA and CDR2 is FQGNSA. The CDR3 is made up of 15 amino acids. The CDR3: CASSLGAGVFYEQYF. CDR3 coding DNA: TGTGCCAGCAGCTTAGGGGCAGGGGTTTTCTACGAGCAGTACTTC.

This rearrangement joins TRBV11-2 to TRBJ1-1, with D maybe TRBD1 (5 bases). The V and J ends lost 4 bases and 4 bases respectively, with 13 bases between them. Germline V gene lookup returns CDR1 SGHAT and CDR2 FQNNGV. The CDR3 runs 14 residues. The CDR3 here is CASSSTRGGTEAFF. The CDR3 DNA reads as TGTGCCAGCAGCTCGACCCGGGGCGGCACTGAAGCTTTCTTT.